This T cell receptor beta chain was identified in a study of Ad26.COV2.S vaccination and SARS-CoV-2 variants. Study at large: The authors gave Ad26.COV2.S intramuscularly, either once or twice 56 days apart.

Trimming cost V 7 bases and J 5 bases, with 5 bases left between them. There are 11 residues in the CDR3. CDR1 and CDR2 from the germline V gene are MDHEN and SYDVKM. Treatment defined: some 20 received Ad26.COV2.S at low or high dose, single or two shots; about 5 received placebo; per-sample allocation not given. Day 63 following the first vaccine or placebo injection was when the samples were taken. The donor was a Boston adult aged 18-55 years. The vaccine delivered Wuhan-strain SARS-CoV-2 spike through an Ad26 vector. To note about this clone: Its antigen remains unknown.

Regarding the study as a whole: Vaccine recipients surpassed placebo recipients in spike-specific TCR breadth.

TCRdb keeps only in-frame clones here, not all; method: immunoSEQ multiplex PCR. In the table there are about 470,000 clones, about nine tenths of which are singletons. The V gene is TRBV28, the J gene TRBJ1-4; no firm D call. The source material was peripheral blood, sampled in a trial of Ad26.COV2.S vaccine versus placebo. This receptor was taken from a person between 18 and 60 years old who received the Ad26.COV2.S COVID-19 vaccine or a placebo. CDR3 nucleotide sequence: TGTGCCAGCACCGAAAATGAAAAACTGTTTTTT. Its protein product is CASTENEKLFF.